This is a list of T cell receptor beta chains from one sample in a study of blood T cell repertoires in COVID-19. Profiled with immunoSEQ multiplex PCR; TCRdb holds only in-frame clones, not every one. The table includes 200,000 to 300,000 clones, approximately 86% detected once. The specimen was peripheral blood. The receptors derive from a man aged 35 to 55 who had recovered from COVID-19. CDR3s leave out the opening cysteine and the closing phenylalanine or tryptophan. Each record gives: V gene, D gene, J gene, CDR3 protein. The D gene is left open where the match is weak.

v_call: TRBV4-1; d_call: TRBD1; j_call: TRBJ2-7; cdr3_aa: ASSQEVRGYEQY
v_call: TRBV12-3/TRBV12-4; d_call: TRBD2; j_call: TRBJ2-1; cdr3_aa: AIRAGGYNEQF
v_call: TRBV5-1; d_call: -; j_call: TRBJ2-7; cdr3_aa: ASSGPLGIYEQY
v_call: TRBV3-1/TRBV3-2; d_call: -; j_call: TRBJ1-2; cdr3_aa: ASSQVGRRNYGYT
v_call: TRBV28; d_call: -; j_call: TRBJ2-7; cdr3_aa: ASSLWQGKNEQY
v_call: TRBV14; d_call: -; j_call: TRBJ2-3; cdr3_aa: ASSQMRTVAGADTQY
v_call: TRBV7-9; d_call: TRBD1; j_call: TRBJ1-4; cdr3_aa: ASSLQGGPNEKLF
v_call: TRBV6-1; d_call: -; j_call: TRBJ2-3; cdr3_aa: ASSELAGATDTQY
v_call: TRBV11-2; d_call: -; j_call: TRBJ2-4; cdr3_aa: ASSLGPIQAKNIQY
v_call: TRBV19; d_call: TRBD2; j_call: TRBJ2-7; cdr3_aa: ASSLTLLAGAYEQY
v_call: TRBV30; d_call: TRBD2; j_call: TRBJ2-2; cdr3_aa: ASLGLGTSGRVNTGELF
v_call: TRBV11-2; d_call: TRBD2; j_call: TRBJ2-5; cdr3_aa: ASSPRSGGAQETQY
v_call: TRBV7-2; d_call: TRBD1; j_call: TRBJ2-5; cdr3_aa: ASSSTSRDRYETQY
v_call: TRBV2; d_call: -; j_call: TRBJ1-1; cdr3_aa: ASSPGGGVRAF
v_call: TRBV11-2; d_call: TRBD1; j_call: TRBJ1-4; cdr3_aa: ASSLVSGRGREKLF
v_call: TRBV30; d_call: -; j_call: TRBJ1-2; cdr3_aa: AWSPLPGELRGYT
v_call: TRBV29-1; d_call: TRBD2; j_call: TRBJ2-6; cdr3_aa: SVHGQTSGSSGANVLT
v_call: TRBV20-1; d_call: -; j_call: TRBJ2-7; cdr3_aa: SASPPPWRSSYEQY
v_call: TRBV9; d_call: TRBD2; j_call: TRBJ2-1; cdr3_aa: ASSVTSGSSSYNEQF
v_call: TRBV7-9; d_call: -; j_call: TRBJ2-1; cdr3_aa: ASSLALGPSSYNEQF
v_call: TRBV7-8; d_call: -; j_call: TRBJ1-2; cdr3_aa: ASREPGHRNGYT
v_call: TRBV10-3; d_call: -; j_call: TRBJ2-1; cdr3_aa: AISPRQPEYNEQF
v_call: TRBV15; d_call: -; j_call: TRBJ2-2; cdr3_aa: ATSRQTGELF
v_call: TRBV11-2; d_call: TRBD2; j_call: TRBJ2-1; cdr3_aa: ASSLVTSGRAREQF
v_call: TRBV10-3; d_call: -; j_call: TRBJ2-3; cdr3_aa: AINRQSSTDTQY
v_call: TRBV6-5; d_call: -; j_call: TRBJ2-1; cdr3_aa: ASSLPGVSYNEQF
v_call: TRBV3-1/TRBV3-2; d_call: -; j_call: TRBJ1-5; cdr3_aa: ASSQRPGVGQPQH
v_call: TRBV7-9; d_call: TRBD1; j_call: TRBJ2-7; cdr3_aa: ASSSSRPGGPYEQY
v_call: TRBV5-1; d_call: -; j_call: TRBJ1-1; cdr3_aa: ASSYGDRRAF
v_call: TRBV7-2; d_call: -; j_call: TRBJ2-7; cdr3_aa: ASSPRRVTRGGFYEQY
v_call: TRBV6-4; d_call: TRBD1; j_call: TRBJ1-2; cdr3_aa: ASRRDRGNYGYT
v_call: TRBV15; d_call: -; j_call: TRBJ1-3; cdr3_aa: ATSRKQLSGNTIY
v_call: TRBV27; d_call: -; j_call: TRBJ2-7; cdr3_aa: ASSLAQSSYEQY
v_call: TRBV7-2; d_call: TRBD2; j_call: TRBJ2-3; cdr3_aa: ASSLVASGSTDTQY
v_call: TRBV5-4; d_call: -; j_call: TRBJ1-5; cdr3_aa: ASSSYPGGSNQPQH
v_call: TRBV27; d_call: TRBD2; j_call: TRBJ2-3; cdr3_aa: ASSLYVAGGTDTQY
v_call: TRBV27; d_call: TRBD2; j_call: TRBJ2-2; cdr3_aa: ASWSRAGGVTGELF
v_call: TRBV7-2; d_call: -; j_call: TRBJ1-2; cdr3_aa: ASTLPFGGGYT
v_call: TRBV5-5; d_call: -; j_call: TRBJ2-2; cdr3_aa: ASSLTPRTGELF
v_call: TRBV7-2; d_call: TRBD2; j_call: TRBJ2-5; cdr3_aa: ASSLGTSGTTQY
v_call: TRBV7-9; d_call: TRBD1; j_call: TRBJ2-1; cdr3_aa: ATGRGTYNEQF
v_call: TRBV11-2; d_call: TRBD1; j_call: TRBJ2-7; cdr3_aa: ASSVGNRGPYEQY